This T cell receptor (beta chain) was identified in a study of blood T cells in healthy people across ages. This clonotype was detected only a few times. Its antigen remains unknown. Per the germline V gene, CDR1 is DFQATT and CDR2 is SNEGSKA (reference sequence). CDR3 length: 13 residues. V was pared by 2 bases and J by 6 bases, with 13 bases between. A second PCR, run for roughly 6 to 11 cycles, used a sample-barcoded 5' primer plus a J-beta primer mix. Each single sample gave us at least 3 million CDR3-containing paired-end reads. TCRdb itself ran the 5' RACE reads through MiXCR, one entry per CDR3 protein. This table holds some 1.7 million distinct CDR3 sequences, roughly 27% found once. Each sample used at least 6.5 million PBMCs. Study findings and constraints: Versus aged donors, long-lived donors had higher diversity and more naive CD4+ cells. Because sorting was not performed, PBMCs prevented conclusive naive versus antigen-experienced comparison.

The receptor comes from a woman in her 30s in good health. The genes are TRBV20-1 and TRBJ1-1; D is unclear. The source material was blood. The DNA of the CDR3 is TGCAGTGCTAGACCCCCTGGTGTGCCTGAAGCTTTCTTT. It is translated as CSARPPGVPEAFF.